A selection of T cell receptor beta chains follows, all from one sample in a study of blood T cell repertoires in COVID-19. This table comes from immunoSEQ multiplex PCR, and its TCRdb copy is limited to in-frame clones, with some not included. The sample lists 300,000 to 450,000 clones, 80% to 90% occurring once. Source material: peripheral blood. The receptor source for this set is a woman aged 55-69 years with COVID-19, enrolled during active disease. Each CDR3 is given with its conserved first and last residue. Fields, in order: CDR3 DNA, CDR3 protein, clone size, J gene, D gene, V gene. The D gene is left open where the match is weak. The size field is filled for only some rows; it gives once, few, many or a size class.

DNA: TGCGCCAGCAGCCAGAGGGCCGGGACAGCTAACACTGAAGCTTTCTTT; CDR3: CASSQRAGTANTEAFF; size: NA; J: TRBJ1-1; D: TRBD1; V: TRBV4-1
DNA: TGTGCCAGCAGTGACCCTCAACGGGGAATTCGGGAAAAACTGTTTTTT; CDR3: CASSDPQRGIREKLFF; size: NA; J: TRBJ1-4; D: NA; V: TRBV6-1
DNA: TGTGCCAGCAGCTCCGCCCAGGGACAGAGTACTAGCACAGATACGCAGTATTTT; CDR3: CASSSAQGQSTSTDTQYF; size: NA; J: TRBJ2-3; D: TRBD1; V: TRBV7-9
DNA: TGTGCCACCAGCAGAGAAGACAGGGGTAATGAAAAACTGTTTTTT; CDR3: CATSREDRGNEKLFF; size: NA; J: TRBJ1-4; D: TRBD1; V: TRBV15
DNA: TGTGCCAGCAGCCGAAGTTCGGGGGAGGCGAACACCGGGGAGCTGTTTTTT; CDR3: CASSRSSGEANTGELFF; size: few; J: TRBJ2-2; D: NA; V: TRBV5-4
DNA: TGCGCCAGCAGCTTGGCGAGTGTTGAGCAGTTCTTC; CDR3: CASSLASVEQFF; size: NA; J: TRBJ2-1; D: NA; V: TRBV5-1
DNA: TGTGCCAGCAGGGGACAGCCCGCAACTAATGAAAAACTGTTTTTT; CDR3: CASRGQPATNEKLFF; size: NA; J: TRBJ1-4; D: TRBD1; V: TRBV2
DNA: TGTGCCAGTAGTCTCTTTGGACTAGCGGTTTACAATGAGCAGTTCTTC; CDR3: CASSLFGLAVYNEQFF; size: NA; J: TRBJ2-1; D: TRBD2; V: TRBV19
DNA: TGTGCCAGCAGCCGTCAGGGTGGGATTAATTCACCCCTCCACTTT; CDR3: CASSRQGGINSPLHF; size: NA; J: TRBJ1-6; D: NA; V: TRBV5-6
DNA: TGTGCCAGCAGCGGCCGGGACAGTCATGGCTACACCTTC; CDR3: CASSGRDSHGYTF; size: NA; J: TRBJ1-2; D: TRBD1; V: TRBV9
DNA: TGTGCCAGCAGCGCCCGTACAGGGAACACTGAAGCTTTCTTT; CDR3: CASSARTGNTEAFF; size: NA; J: TRBJ1-1; D: NA; V: TRBV11-3
DNA: TGTGCCAGCAGGCCGCCGCTGTCTGGGGCCAGTCTTCAGTATTTT; CDR3: CASRPPLSGASLQYF; size: NA; J: TRBJ2-3; D: NA; V: TRBV28
DNA: TGTGCCATCAGTGACGCAGCGGGGGGTTACGAGCAGTACTTC; CDR3: CAISDAAGGYEQYF; size: NA; J: TRBJ2-7; D: TRBD2; V: TRBV10-3
DNA: TGTGCCAGCTCACCTGCCGTACTAGCGGCTAGCACAGATACGCAGTATTTT; CDR3: CASSPAVLAASTDTQYF; size: NA; J: TRBJ2-3; D: TRBD2; V: TRBV18
DNA: TGTGCCAGTAGGCCACAGGGGACTACCGGGGAGCTGTTTTTT; CDR3: CASRPQGTTGELFF; size: few; J: TRBJ2-2; D: NA; V: TRBV19
DNA: TGCGCCAGCAGCCGGACAGGGGGGAATCAGCCCCAGCATTTT; CDR3: CASSRTGGNQPQHF; size: NA; J: TRBJ1-5; D: TRBD1; V: TRBV5-1
DNA: TGTGCCAGCAGCTTAAACAACCTTGAAGCTTTCTTT; CDR3: CASSLNNLEAFF; size: NA; J: TRBJ1-1; D: NA; V: TRBV7-9
DNA: TGTGCCAGCAGGGCTGACGCAGGGAAACAGCATTTT; CDR3: CASRADAGKQHF; size: NA; J: TRBJ1-5; D: NA; V: TRBV6-7
DNA: TGTGCCAGTAGTTCTTCGACAGGGCTGTTGGAAGGCTACACCTTC; CDR3: CASSSSTGLLEGYTF; size: NA; J: TRBJ1-2; D: TRBD1; V: TRBV19
DNA: TGTGCCAGCAGCTCGATAAGTCAGGGTAGCACTGAAGCTTTCTTT; CDR3: CASSSISQGSTEAFF; size: once; J: TRBJ1-1; D: NA; V: TRBV7-2
DNA: TGTGCCAGCAGTCCACGGACAGGGGGGAACACTGAAGCTTTCTTT; CDR3: CASSPRTGGNTEAFF; size: NA; J: TRBJ1-1; D: TRBD1; V: TRBV27
DNA: TGTGCCAGCAGCCACAGGGTCGCCGGGGAGCTGTTTTTT; CDR3: CASSHRVAGELFF; size: NA; J: TRBJ2-2; D: NA; V: TRBV13
DNA: TGTGCCACCAGTGCTGGGCTAGCGGGGGGGACTGAGCAGTTCTTC; CDR3: CATSAGLAGGTEQFF; size: NA; J: TRBJ2-1; D: TRBD2; V: TRBV24-1
DNA: TGTGCCAGCAGCCGCGGTGAGAGTTATTCACCCCTCCACTTT; CDR3: CASSRGESYSPLHF; size: NA; J: TRBJ1-6; D: NA; V: TRBV4-2
DNA: TGTGCCAGCAGTCCTAAGCAAGAGACCCAGTACTTC; CDR3: CASSPKQETQYF; size: NA; J: TRBJ2-5; D: NA; V: TRBV12-3/TRBV12-4
DNA: TGTGCCAGCAGAAGGACAGGGGGGGATGGCTACACCTTC; CDR3: CASRRTGGDGYTF; size: NA; J: TRBJ1-2; D: TRBD1; V: TRBV13
DNA: TGTGCCACCAGCAGAGCCCCAGGGGGCATGGATGAAAAACTGTTTTTT; CDR3: CATSRAPGGMDEKLFF; size: NA; J: TRBJ1-4; D: TRBD1; V: TRBV15